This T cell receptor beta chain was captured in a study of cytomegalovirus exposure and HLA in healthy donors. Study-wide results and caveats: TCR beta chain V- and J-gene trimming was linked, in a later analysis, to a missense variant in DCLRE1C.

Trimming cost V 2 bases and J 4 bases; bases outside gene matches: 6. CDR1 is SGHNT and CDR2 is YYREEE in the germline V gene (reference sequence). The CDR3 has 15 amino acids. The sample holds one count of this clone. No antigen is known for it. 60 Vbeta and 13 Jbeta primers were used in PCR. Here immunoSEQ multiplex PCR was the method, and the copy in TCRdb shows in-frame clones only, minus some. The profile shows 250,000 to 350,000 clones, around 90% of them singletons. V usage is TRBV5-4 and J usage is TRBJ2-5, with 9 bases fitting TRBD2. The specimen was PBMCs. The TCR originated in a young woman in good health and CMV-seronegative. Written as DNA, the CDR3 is TGTGCCAGCAGCTTTCGCTCGGGACTAGCAGAGACCCAGTACTTC. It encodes CASSFRSGLAETQYF.